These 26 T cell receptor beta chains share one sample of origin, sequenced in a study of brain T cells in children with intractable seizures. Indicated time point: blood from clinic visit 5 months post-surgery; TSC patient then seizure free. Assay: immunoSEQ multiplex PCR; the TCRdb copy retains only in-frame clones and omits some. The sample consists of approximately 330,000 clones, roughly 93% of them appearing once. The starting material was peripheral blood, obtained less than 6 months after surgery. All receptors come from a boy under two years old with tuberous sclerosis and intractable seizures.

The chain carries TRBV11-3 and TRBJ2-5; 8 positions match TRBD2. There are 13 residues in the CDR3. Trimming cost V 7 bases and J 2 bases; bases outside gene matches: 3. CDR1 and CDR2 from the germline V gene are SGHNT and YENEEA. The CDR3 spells CASTRLAQETQYF. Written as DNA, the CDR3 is TGTGCCAGCACCCGACTAGCGCAAGAGACCCAGTACTTC.

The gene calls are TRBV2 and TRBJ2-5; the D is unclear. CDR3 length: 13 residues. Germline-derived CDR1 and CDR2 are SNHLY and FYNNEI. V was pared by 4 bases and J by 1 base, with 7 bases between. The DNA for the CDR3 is TGTGCCAGCAGTGGGGTAGGCCAAGAGACCCAGTACTTC. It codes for CASSGVGQETQYF.

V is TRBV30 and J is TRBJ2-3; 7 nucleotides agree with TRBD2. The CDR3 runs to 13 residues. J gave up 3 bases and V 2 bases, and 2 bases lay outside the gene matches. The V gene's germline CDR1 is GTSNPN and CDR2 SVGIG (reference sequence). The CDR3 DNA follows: TGTGCCTGGAGTAGCGGGAATACAGATACGCAGTATTTT. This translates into CAWSSGNTDTQYF.

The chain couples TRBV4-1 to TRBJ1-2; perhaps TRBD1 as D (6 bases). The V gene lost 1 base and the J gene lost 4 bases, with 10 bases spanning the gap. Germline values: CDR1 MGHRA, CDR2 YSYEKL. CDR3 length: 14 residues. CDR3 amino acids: CASSQGEGGYGYTF. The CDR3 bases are TGCGCCAGCAGCCAAGGCGAGGGGGGCTATGGCTACACCTTC.

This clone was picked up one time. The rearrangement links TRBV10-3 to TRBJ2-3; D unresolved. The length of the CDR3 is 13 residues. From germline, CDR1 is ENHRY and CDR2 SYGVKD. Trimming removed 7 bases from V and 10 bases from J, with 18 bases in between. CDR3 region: CAITSYDQKAQYF. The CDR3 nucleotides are TGTGCCATCACTTCCTACGACCAGAAGGCGCAGTATTTT.

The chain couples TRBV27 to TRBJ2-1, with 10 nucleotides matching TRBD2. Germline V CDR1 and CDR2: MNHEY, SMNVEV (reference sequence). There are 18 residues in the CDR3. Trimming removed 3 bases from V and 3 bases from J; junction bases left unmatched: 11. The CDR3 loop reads CASSFQREGHLDYNEQFF. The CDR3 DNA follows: TGTGCCAGCAGTTTTCAGCGGGAGGGCCATTTGGACTACAATGAGCAGTTCTTC.

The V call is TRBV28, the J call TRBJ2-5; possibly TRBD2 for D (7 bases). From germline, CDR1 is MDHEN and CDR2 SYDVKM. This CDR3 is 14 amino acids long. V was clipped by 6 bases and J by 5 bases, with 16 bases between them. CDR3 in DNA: TGTGCCAGCAGAGGGGGGGCTTTGAGTGAGACCCAGTACTTC. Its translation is CASRGGALSETQYF.

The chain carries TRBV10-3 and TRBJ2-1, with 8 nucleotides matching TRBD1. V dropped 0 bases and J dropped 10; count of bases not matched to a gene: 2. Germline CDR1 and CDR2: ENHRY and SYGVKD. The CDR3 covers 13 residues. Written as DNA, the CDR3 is TGTGCCATCAGTGAGTCCCGGGACAGGGAGCAGTTCTTC. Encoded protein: CAISESRDREQFF.

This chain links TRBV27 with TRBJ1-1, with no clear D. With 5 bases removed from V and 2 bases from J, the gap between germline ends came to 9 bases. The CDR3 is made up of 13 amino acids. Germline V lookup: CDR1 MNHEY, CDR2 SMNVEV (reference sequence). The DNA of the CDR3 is TGTGCCAGCAGTGACCGGGATAACACTGAAGCTTTCTTT. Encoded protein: CASSDRDNTEAFF.

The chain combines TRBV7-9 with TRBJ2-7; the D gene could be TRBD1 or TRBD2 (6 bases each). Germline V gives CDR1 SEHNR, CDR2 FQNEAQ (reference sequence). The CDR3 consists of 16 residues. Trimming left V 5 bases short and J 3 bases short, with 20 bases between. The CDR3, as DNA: TGTGCCAGCAGCCCTATGCCAGGGGAGGATGGCTACGAGCAGTACTTC. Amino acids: CASSPMPGEDGYEQYF.

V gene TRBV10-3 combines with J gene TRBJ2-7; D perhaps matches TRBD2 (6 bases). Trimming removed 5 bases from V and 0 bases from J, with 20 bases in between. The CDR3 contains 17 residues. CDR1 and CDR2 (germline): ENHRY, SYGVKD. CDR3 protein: CAISTPLGGRYSYEQYF. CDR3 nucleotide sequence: TGTGCCATCAGTACCCCTCTTGGTGGGAGGTACTCCTACGAGCAGTACTTC.

The CDR3 DNA reads TGTGCCAGCAGCTTAAGGGGCGGGGCGGGAGGCTACGAGCAGTACTTC. This gives the protein CASSLRGGAGGYEQYF. This chain links TRBV7-3 with TRBJ2-7; 8 bases agree with TRBD2. The CDR3 is 16 residues long. With 1 base clipped from V and 3 bases from J, the junction kept 8 bases outside the gene matches. Germline V gene lookup returns CDR1 SGHTA and CDR2 FQGTGA.

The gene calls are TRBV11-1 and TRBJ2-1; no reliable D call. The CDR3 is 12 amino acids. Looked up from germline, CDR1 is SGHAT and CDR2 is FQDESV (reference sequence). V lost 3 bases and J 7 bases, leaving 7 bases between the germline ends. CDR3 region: CASSFDLNEQFF. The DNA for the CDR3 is TGTGCCAGCAGCTTTGACTTGAATGAGCAGTTCTTC.

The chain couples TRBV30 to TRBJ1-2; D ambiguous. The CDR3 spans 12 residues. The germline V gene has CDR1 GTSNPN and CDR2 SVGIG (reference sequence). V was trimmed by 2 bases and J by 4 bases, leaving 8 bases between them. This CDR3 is CAWSIQSYGYTF. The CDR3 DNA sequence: TGTGCCTGGAGTATACAGTCCTATGGCTACACCTTC.

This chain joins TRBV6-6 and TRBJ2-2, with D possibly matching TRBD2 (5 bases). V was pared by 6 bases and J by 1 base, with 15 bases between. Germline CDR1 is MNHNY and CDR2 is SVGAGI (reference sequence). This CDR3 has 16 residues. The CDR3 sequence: CASRSGRAGNTGELFF. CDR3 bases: TGTGCCAGCAGATCCGGTAGGGCGGGGAACACCGGGGAGCTGTTTTTT.

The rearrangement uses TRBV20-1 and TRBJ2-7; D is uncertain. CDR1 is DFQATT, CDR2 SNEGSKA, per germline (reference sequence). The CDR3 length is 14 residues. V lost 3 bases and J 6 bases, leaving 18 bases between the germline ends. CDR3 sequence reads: CSASLAGLTSEQYF. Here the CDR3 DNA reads TGCAGTGCTAGTCTGGCAGGTTTGACCAGCGAGCAGTACTTC.

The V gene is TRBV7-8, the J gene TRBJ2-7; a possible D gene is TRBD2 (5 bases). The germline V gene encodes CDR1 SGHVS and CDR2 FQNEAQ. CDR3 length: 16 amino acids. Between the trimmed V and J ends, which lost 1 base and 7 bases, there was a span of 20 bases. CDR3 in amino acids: CASSLVRAGLIGEQYF. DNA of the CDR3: TGTGCCAGCAGCTTAGTCCGGGCAGGACTTATTGGGGAGCAGTACTTC.

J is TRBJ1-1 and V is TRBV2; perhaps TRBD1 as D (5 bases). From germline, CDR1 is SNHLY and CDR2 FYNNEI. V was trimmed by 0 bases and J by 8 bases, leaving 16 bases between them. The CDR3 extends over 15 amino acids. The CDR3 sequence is CASSEALRGMGEAFF. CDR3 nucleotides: TGTGCCAGCAGTGAAGCTTTACGGGGGATGGGAGAAGCTTTCTTT.

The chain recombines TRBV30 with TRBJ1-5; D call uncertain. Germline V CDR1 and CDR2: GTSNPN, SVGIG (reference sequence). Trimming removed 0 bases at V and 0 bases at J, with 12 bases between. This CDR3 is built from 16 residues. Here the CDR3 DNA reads TGTGCCTGGAGTGTACACGGGGTAATTAGCAATCAGCCCCAGCATTTT. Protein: CAWSVHGVISNQPQHF. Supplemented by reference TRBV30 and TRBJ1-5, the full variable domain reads SQTIHQWPATLVQPVGSPLSLECTVEGTSNPNLYWYRQAAGRGLQLLFYSVGIGQISSEVPQNLSASRPQDRQFILSSKKLLLSDSGFYLCAWSVHGVISNQPQHFGDGTRLSIL.

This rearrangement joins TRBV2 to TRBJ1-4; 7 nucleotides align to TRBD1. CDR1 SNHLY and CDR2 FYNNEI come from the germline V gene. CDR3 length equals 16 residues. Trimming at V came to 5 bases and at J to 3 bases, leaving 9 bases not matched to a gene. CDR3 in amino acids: CASSTGTAFSNEKLFF. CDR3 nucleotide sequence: TGTGCCAGCAGTACCGGGACAGCCTTTTCTAATGAAAAACTGTTTTTT.

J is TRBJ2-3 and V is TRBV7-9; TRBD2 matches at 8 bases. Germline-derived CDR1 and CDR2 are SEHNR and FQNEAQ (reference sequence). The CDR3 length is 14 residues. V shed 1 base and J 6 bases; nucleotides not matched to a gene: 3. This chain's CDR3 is CASSLEAGADTQYF. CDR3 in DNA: TGTGCCAGCAGCTTAGAAGCGGGAGCGGATACGCAGTATTTT.

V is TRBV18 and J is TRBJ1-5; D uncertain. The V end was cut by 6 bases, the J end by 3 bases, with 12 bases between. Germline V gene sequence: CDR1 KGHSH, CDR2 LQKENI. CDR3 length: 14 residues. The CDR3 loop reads CASSRLGDNQPQHF. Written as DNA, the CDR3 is TGTGCCAGCTCGAGACTCGGGGACAATCAGCCCCAGCATTTT. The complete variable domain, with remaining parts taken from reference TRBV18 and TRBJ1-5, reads NAGVMQNPRHLVRRRGQEARLRCSPMKGHSHVYWYRQLPEEGLKFMVYLQKENIIDESGMPKERFSAEFPKEGPSILRIQQVVRGDSAAYFCASSRLGDNQPQHFGDGTRLSIL.

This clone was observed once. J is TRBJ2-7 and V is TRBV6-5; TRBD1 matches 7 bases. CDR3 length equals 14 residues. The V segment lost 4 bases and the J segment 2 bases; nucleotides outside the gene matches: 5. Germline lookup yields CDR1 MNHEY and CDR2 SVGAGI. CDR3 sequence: CASSSYRGPYEQYF. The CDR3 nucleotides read TGTGCCAGCAGTTCCTACAGGGGCCCCTACGAGCAGTACTTC.

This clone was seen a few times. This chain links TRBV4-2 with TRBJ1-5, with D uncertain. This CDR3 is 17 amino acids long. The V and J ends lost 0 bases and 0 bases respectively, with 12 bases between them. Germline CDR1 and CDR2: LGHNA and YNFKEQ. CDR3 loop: CASSQDRRHDSNQPQHF. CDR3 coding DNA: TGTGCCAGCAGCCAAGATCGACGGCACGATAGCAATCAGCCCCAGCATTTT.

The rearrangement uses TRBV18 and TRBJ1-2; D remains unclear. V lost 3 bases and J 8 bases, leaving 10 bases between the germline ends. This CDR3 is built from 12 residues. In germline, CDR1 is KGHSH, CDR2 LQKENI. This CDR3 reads CASSPSLKGYTF. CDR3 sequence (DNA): TGTGCCAGCTCACCCTCCCTGAAGGGCTACACCTTC.

CDR3 loop: CASSLRLNTGELFF. The DNA of the CDR3 is TGCGCCAGCAGCCTTCGACTCAACACCGGGGAGCTGTTTTTT. The V gene is TRBV4-1, the J gene TRBJ2-2, with no clear D. CDR3 length: 14 amino acids. Germline CDR1 reads MGHRA; CDR2 reads YSYEKL. V lost 4 bases to trimming and J lost 2 bases, with 8 bases between them.